These 26 T cell receptor beta chains were all obtained from the same sample, sequenced in a study of T cell responses to AZD1222 COVID-19 vaccine. Sequencing used immunoSEQ multiplex PCR; TCRdb keeps in-frame clones, though not all of them. The table includes 100,000 or so clones, 75% to 90% detected once. Specimen: peripheral blood, collected 28 days after the second AZD1222 dose. Receptors were obtained from an adult who received the AZD1222 COVID-19 vaccine.

The J gene is TRBJ1-1, the V gene TRBV2; D gene ambiguous. This CDR3 is 16 amino acids long. V was trimmed by 8 bases and J by 1 base, leaving 20 bases between them. Looked up from germline, CDR1 is SNHLY and CDR2 is FYNNEI. This CDR3 is CASGSSEGASNTEAFF. The CDR3 DNA reads TGTGCCAGCGGTAGTAGTGAAGGCGCTTCGAACACTGAAGCTTTCTTT.

V is TRBV10-3 and J is TRBJ1-3; TRBD1 is a possible D gene (5 bases). The CDR3 contains 16 residues. Trimming shortened V by 7 bases and J by 0 bases, and 16 bases separated the two germline ends. CDR1 ENHRY and CDR2 SYGVKD come from the germline V gene. The CDR3 sequence is CAIKTPTGPSGNTIYF. CDR3 nucleotide sequence: TGTGCCATCAAAACCCCGACGGGACCCTCTGGAAACACCATATATTTT.

This sequence joins TRBV19 and TRBJ1-5, with TRBD1 as a possible D gene (5 bases). This CDR3 region has 16 residues. The germline gives CDR1 LNHDA, CDR2 SQIVND (reference sequence). Trimming took 5 bases from V and 0 from J, leaving 14 bases between them. The chain's CDR3 is CASSDAGSYSNQPQHF. The CDR3 DNA is TGTGCCAGTAGTGATGCAGGGTCCTATAGCAATCAGCCCCAGCATTTT.

The gene calls are TRBV7-3 and TRBJ2-3; D uncertain. This CDR3 comprises 14 residues. Germline-derived CDR1 and CDR2 are SGHTA and FQGTGA. V was clipped by 2 bases and J by 2 bases, with 8 bases between them. Here the CDR3 DNA reads TGTGCCAGCAGCTTAGCACTTCCCACAGATACGCAGTATTTT. The encoded protein is CASSLALPTDTQYF. Full variable domain (outside the CDR3, taken from reference TRBV7-3 and TRBJ2-3): GAGVSQTPSNKVTEKGKYVELRCDPISGHTALYWYRQSLGQGPEFLIYFQGTGAADDSGLPNDRFFAVRPEGSVSTLKIQRTERGDSAVYLCASSLALPTDTQYFGPGTRLTVL.

This chain connects TRBV4-1 to TRBJ1-5; unclear D gene. This CDR3 has 15 residues. V lost 8 bases and J lost 4, with 18 bases in between. Germline V lookup: CDR1 MGHRA, CDR2 YSYEKL. CDR3 loop: CASGLGRLGNQPQHF. The CDR3 nucleotides are TGCGCCAGCGGACTGGGGAGGTTAGGGAATCAGCCCCAGCATTTT.

In DNA, the CDR3 is TGTGCCAGCGGAAGAAACACCATATATTTT. It translates to CASGRNTIYF. This sequence joins TRBV12-3 or TRBV12-4 and TRBJ1-3; unclear D gene. The CDR3 extends over 10 amino acids. V was trimmed by 8 bases and J by 5 bases, leaving 4 bases between them.

This chain joins TRBV6-1 and TRBJ1-6, with D possibly matching TRBD1 (5 bases). CDR1 is MNHNS and CDR2 is SASEGT in the germline V gene. The V end lost 3 bases, the J end lost 1 base, and 10 bases lay between the germline ends. The CDR3 has 16 residues. The DNA for the CDR3 is TGTGCCAGCAGTGAGGTTGGGGGTTCCTATAATTCACCCCTCCACTTT. This translates into CASSEVGGSYNSPLHF.

The chain links TRBV5-4 to TRBJ1-1, with D perhaps TRBD1 (6 bases). Germline lookup yields CDR1 SGHNT and CDR2 YYREEE (reference sequence). Deletions cut 0 bases from V and 1 base from J, with 19 bases between. This CDR3 has 18 amino acids. CDR3 nucleotide sequence: TGTGCCAGCAGCTTGGCCGGACAGATACATCGCCAGAACACTGAAGCTTTCTTT. This gives the protein CASSLAGQIHRQNTEAFF. The whole variable domain, filled in from reference TRBV5-4 and TRBJ1-1, reads ETGVTQSPTHLIKTRGQQVTLRCSSQSGHNTVSWYQQALGQGPQFIFQYYREEENGRGNFPPRFSGLQFPNYSSELNVNALELDDSALYLCASSLAGQIHRQNTEAFFGQGTRLTVV.

The CDR3 reads CASSPAERHSPLHF. The CDR3 bases are TGTGCCAGCTCACCAGCTGAAAGGCATTCACCCCTCCACTTT. J is TRBJ1-6 and V is TRBV18; D is ambiguous. The CDR3 contains 14 residues. With 2 bases removed from V and 8 bases from J, the gap between germline ends came to 10 bases. Germline V gene sequence: CDR1 KGHSH, CDR2 LQKENI.

The chain couples TRBV24-1 to TRBJ2-5; TRBD2 aligns across 14 bases. The CDR3 loop spans 17 amino acids. Unmatched junction bases numbered 8, after V lost 2 bases and J lost 7 bases. Germline assignment: CDR1 KGHDR and CDR2 SFDVKD. CDR3 in DNA: TGTGCCACCAGTGATTGGACTAGCGGGGGGAAGATAGGGACCCAGTACTTC. Its protein is CATSDWTSGGKIGTQYF.

The chain joins TRBV18 to TRBJ2-7; no clear D. V was shortened by 6 bases and J by 4 bases, with 16 bases between the two germline ends. Germline CDR1 is KGHSH and CDR2 is LQKENI. The CDR3 runs 14 residues. This CDR3 is CASSAGPAVYEQYF. The CDR3 DNA reads TGTGCCAGCTCGGCCGGCCCGGCCGTGTACGAGCAGTACTTC.

The DNA for the CDR3 is TGTGCCAGCAGTGTCGACGTTAGCTCCTACGAGCAGTACTTC. Its protein is CASSVDVSSYEQYF. The chain combines TRBV25-1 with TRBJ2-7, with D unresolved. The CDR3 has 14 amino acids. Trimming shortened V by 4 bases and J by 0 bases, and 10 bases separated the two germline ends. Germline V lookup: CDR1 MGHDK, CDR2 SYGVNS.

The chain links TRBV2 to TRBJ1-1, with D tentatively TRBD1 (5 bases). Per the germline V gene, CDR1 is SNHLY and CDR2 is FYNNEI. The CDR3 runs to 15 residues. The germline V and J ends were trimmed by 7 bases and 1 base, with 16 bases remaining between them. The CDR3 region is CASITLRQPNTEAFF. In DNA, the CDR3 is TGTGCCAGCATTACCTTAAGACAGCCGAACACTGAAGCTTTCTTT. The whole variable domain, remainder taken from reference TRBV2 and TRBJ1-1, is EPEVTQTPSHQVTQMGQEVILRCVPISNHLYFYWYRQILGQKVEFLVSFYNNEISEKSEIFDDQFSVERPDGSNFTLKIRSTKLEDSAMYFCASITLRQPNTEAFFGQGTRLTVV.

This clone was found a few times. This chain connects TRBV7-8 to TRBJ1-2; D is undetermined. Trimming took 0 bases from V and 8 from J, leaving 13 bases between them. The germline CDR1 and CDR2 sequences are SGHVS and FQNEAQ. This CDR3 comprises 14 residues. CDR3 nucleotide sequence: TGTGCCAGCAGCTTAGCGGAAGGCCTTCGGGGCTACACCTTC. As protein: CASSLAEGLRGYTF.

The chain is built from TRBV2 and TRBJ2-7; D unclear. The CDR3 loop spans 13 amino acids. V was trimmed by 3 bases and J by 2 bases, leaving 8 bases between them. Germline V gene data show CDR1 as SNHLY and CDR2 as FYNNEI. The CDR3 spells CASSDRAAYEQYF. The CDR3 coding sequence is TGTGCCAGCAGTGACCGGGCAGCCTACGAGCAGTACTTC.

The V and J genes are TRBV18 and TRBJ1-1; TRBD1 matches 9 bases. The CDR3 sequence is 18 residues long. V was pared by 3 bases and J by 1 base, with 12 bases of the junction left unmatched. Germline CDR1 KGHSH, CDR2 LQKENI. This CDR3 reads CASSPGQGRFFRNTEAFF. The DNA for the CDR3 is TGTGCCAGCTCACCGGGACAGGGACGGTTTTTTAGGAACACTGAAGCTTTCTTT.

The chain has TRBV21-1 and TRBJ1-5; the table's TRBD1 call for D was not verified on the DNA. TRBV21-1 is a documented pseudogene. CDR3 length: 18 residues. The chain's CDR3 is CASSIPPGTSLSNQPQHF. In nucleotides, the CDR3 is TGTGCCAGCAGCATACCCCCCGGGACATCCCTTTCCAATCAGCCCCAGCATTTT.

The chain employs TRBV4-2 and TRBJ1-3, with a weak D call TRBD1 (5 bases). V shed 1 base and J shed 8 bases, with 9 bases lying between them. There are 13 residues in the CDR3. CDR1 is LGHNA, CDR2 YNFKEQ, per germline. CDR3 DNA sequence: TGTGCCAGCAGCCAAGGGAGAGGGGACACCATATATTTT. Its translation: CASSQGRGDTIYF.

The chain is built from TRBV5-1 and TRBJ2-3; 7 nucleotides match TRBD1. The CDR3 length is 15 residues. Germline lookup yields CDR1 SGHRS and CDR2 YFSETQ. Trimming at V came to 0 bases and at J to 3 bases, leaving 4 bases not matched to a gene. The CDR3 nucleotides read TGCGCCAGCAGCTTGGGGGTGACAGGGACAGATACGCAGTATTTT. The encoded protein is CASSLGVTGTDTQYF.

The chain uses TRBV11-3 and TRBJ1-2; 9 nucleotides agree with TRBD1. The CDR3 has 16 residues. V lost 2 bases and J lost 7; bases outside the gene matches: 11. Germline-derived CDR1 and CDR2 are SGHNT and YENEEA. CDR3 sequence (DNA): TGTGCCAGCAGCTTACGAACAGGGGGCCTGAGGGGTGGCTACACCTTC. Its protein product is CASSLRTGGLRGGYTF.

The V and J genes are TRBV24-1 and TRBJ2-2, with 9 bases matching TRBD1. V shed 7 bases, J shed 5 bases, and the junction held 10 bases outside the gene matches. CDR1 is KGHDR and CDR2 is SFDVKD in the germline V gene. The CDR3 spans 16 residues. The DNA for the CDR3 is TGTGCCACCAGCGCAGGAGGGACAGGGAGAACCGGGGAGCTGTTTTTT. Amino acids: CATSAGGTGRTGELFF.

J is TRBJ1-3 and V is TRBV20-1, with D unresolved. The CDR3 spans 11 residues. Germline V lookup: CDR1 DFQATT, CDR2 SNEGSKA (reference sequence). V dropped 2 bases and J dropped 2 bases, with 1 base sitting between them. The DNA for the CDR3 is TGCAGTGCTAGAACTGGAAACACCATATATTTT. Protein: CSARTGNTIYF.

This rearrangement joins TRBV11-2 to TRBJ2-5, with D hard to call. CDR1 SGHAT and CDR2 FQNNGV come from the germline V gene. With 5 bases removed from V and 2 bases from J, the gap between germline ends came to 0 bases. The CDR3 is 10 amino acids. The CDR3 coding sequence is TGTGCCAGCAGCCAAGAGACCCAGTACTTC. Protein: CASSQETQYF.

The chain carries TRBV7-2 and TRBJ1-4; no firm D call. V was shortened by 5 bases and J by 0 bases, with 13 bases between the two germline ends. This CDR3 is built from 16 residues. The V gene's germline CDR1 is SGHTA and CDR2 FQGNSA. CDR3 residues: CASSASLSTTNEKLFF. The CDR3 region has the DNA TGTGCCAGCAGCGCCTCGCTATCGACAACTAATGAAAAACTGTTTTTT.

The V and J genes are TRBV7-3 and TRBJ2-2; D could derive from TRBD1 or TRBD2 (6 bases each). CDR1 is SGHTA and CDR2 is FQGTGA in the germline V gene. The ends were cut back, 7 bases at V and 1 base at J, with 19 bases in the middle. This CDR3 region has 17 residues. The CDR3 reads CASTPGWGAENTGELFF. CDR3 DNA sequence: TGTGCCAGCACCCCCGGGTGGGGGGCGGAGAACACCGGGGAGCTGTTTTTT. The full variable domain, with the rest looked up from reference TRBV7-3 and TRBJ2-2, is GAGVSQTPSNKVTEKGKYVELRCDPISGHTALYWYRQSLGQGPEFLIYFQGTGAADDSGLPNDRFFAVRPEGSVSTLKIQRTERGDSAVYLCASTPGWGAENTGELFFGEGSRLTVL.

The chain's CDR3 is CASSLSLLGNRSYEQYF. CDR3 DNA: TGTGCCAGCAGCTTGAGTTTATTAGGGAACAGGTCGTACGAGCAGTACTTC. The chain recombines TRBV11-3 with TRBJ2-7; tentatively, D is TRBD1 (5 bases). CDR1 is SGHNT, CDR2 YENEEA, per germline. The CDR3 is 17 residues long. With 3 bases removed from V and 4 bases from J, the gap between germline ends came to 22 bases. The full variable domain, its missing parts supplied by reference TRBV11-3 and TRBJ2-7, is EAGVVQSPRYKIIEKKQPVAFWCNPISGHNTLYWYLQNLGQGPELLIRYENEEAVDDSQLPKDRFSAERLKGVDSTLKIQPAELGDSAVYLCASSLSLLGNRSYEQYFGPGTRLTVT.